The entry below gives a single T cell receptor (beta chain) sequence along with its context. The protocol was immunoSEQ multiplex PCR, while the TCRdb copy is restricted to in-frame clones and leaves out a portion. In the table there are fewer than 600,000 clones, approximately 87% of which are singletons. Participant-given clinical history determined each cohort assignment. The data were obtained in a study of blood T cell repertoires in COVID-19. Germline V lookup: CDR1 LGHNA, CDR2 YSLEER. Trimming cost V 0 bases and J 7 bases, with 12 bases left between them. The CDR3 runs to 14 residues. This TCR was sampled from a woman between 35 and 50 years old who had recovered from COVID-19. The V call is TRBV4-3, the J call TRBJ2-5, with a tentative D call TRBD2 (5 bases). The sequenced sample was PBMCs or T cells enriched from blood (not recorded which). The CDR3 nucleotides read TGCGCCAGCAGCCAAGAGACACTGGCGGGGACCCAGTACTTC. As protein: CASSQETLAGTQYF.